These T cell receptor beta chains were read from a single sample in a study of blood T cells in healthy people across ages. TCRdb re-analysed the 5' RACE reads in MiXCR, keeping a single row per CDR3 protein. The sample contains approximately 2,000,000 distinct CDR3 sequences, around 40% of which appear only once. The sequencing sample was made of blood. These receptors were obtained from a human donor in good health. Both conserved end residues are part of each CDR3. A D gene is named only where the DNA matches it firmly. Size tells how often a clone was seen (once, few, many) or the class of an expanded clone, and some rows leave it out.

>TRBV6-2/TRBV6-3|-|TRBJ2-1|TRBD1
TGTGCCAGCAGGCGGGACAGGGGGATTCTATACAATGAGCAGTTCTTC
CASRRDRGILYNEQFF
>TRBV20-1|few|TRBJ2-1|TRBD2
TGCAGTGCTAGAGGCCGGGGGGTAAATGAGCAGTTCTTC
CSARGRGVNEQFF
>TRBV12-3/TRBV12-4|many|TRBJ1-2|TRBD1
TGTGCCAGCAGCCACGGGACAGGATTACACTATGGCTACACCTTC
CASSHGTGLHYGYTF
>TRBV13|few|TRBJ1-2|-
TGTGCCAGCAGCTTGTGGACACTGGGTGGCTACACCTTC
CASSLWTLGGYTF
>TRBV29-1|few|TRBJ2-5|TRBD2
TGCAGCGTTTGCTCTAGCGGGGAAGAGACCCAGTACTTC
CSVCSSGEETQYF
>TRBV13|-|TRBJ2-7|TRBD1
TGTGCCAGCAGCCGCTACACCGGGACAGGAGCCTCCTACGAGCAGTACTTC
CASSRYTGTGASYEQYF
>TRBV29-1|few|TRBJ2-3|-
TGCAGCGTTGCAGGTTCTAGCACAGATACGCAGTATTTT
CSVAGSSTDTQYF
>TRBV5-6|-|TRBJ1-2|TRBD1
TGTGCCAGCAGCTTTATCCCGGGACAGAGGGTTGGCTACACCTTC
CASSFIPGQRVGYTF
>TRBV6-2/TRBV6-3|many|TRBJ2-5|TRBD2
TGTGCCAGCAGTTACGTTAGCGGGGGCCAAGAGACCCAGTACTTC
CASSYVSGGQETQYF
>TRBV30|-|TRBJ1-2|-
TGTGCCTGGAGTGTATCCAGGGACTATGGCTACACCTTC
CAWSVSRDYGYTF
>TRBV9|-|TRBJ2-1|-
TGTGCCAGCACACTAGGCATGACCATTGCCTACAATGAGCAGTTCTTC
CASTLGMTIAYNEQFF
>TRBV6-5|-|TRBJ2-4|TRBD2
TGTGCCAGCAGCTACTTCGCCGGGAGGACCAAAAACATTCAGTACTTC
CASSYFAGRTKNIQYF
>TRBV28|-|TRBJ1-1|TRBD1
TGCGGATATGGGACAGGGCTTGATGAAGCTTTCTTT
CGYGTGLDEAFF
>TRBV11-2|-|TRBJ2-7|TRBD1
TGTGCCTGCAGCGCAGGGGGACAGGGGGCCTCCTACGAGCAGTACTTC
CACSAGGQGASYEQYF
>TRBV9|few|TRBJ2-7|-
TGTGCCAGCAGCCTCCCGGCCGAAGGCCGTAGCTCCTACGAGCAGTACTTC
CASSLPAEGRSSYEQYF
>TRBV28|once|TRBJ2-7|TRBD2
TGTGCCAGCAGCCAACCGGGGGGGACCCTCTCCTACGAGCAGTACTTC
CASSQPGGTLSYEQYF
>TRBV5-1|many|TRBJ2-7|TRBD1
TGTGCCAGCAGCTTAACTGGGACAGGGGACGAGCAGTACTTC
CASSLTGTGDEQYF
>TRBV4-3|few|TRBJ2-3|-
TGCGCCAGCAGCCAAGATCTCGAGTTCGTGGAGATTAGCACAGATATGCAGTATTTT
CASSQDLEFVEISTDMQYF
>TRBV10-3|few|TRBJ2-1|TRBD2
TGTGCCATCAGTGAGTCGGGGTCTAGCGGGGGGTCCTACAATGAGCAGTTCTTC
CAISESGSSGGSYNEQFF
>TRBV29-1|many|TRBJ2-1|TRBD2
TGCAGCGTTGTAATCTGGCGGGGGGGCCTCGATGAGCAGTTCTTC
CSVVIWRGGLDEQFF
>TRBV4-3|-|TRBJ2-6|-
TGCGCCAGCAGCCAAGTGGAGGTGCGGGGCCCTGGGGCCAACGTCCTGACTTTC
CASSQVEVRGPGANVLTF
>TRBV18|few|TRBJ2-1|-
TGTGCCAGCTCACGTAGGACTGGAGGGGTCAATGAGCAGTTCTTC
CASSRRTGGVNEQFF
>TRBV20-1|few|TRBJ1-4|-
TGCAGTGCTAGAGATGGGAGAGGAGCCGGTGAAAAACTGTTTTTT
CSARDGRGAGEKLFF
>TRBV9|many|TRBJ2-3|-
TGTGCCAGCAGCTTCGGGACCACGCCAGATACGCAGTATTTT
CASSFGTTPDTQYF
>TRBV7-2|-|TRBJ2-1|TRBD2
TGTGCCAGCAGCTACCCCGGGCAGGGGACTAGCGGAGATTACAATGAGCAGTTCTTC
CASSYPGQGTSGDYNEQFF
>TRBV29-1|few|TRBJ1-5|-
-
CSVGWGKGNLHF